One and the same sample provided the 3 T cell receptor beta chains below, sequenced in a study of technical replicates of blood from a handful of donors. Method: immunoSEQ multiplex PCR; TCRdb's copy keeps in-frame clones and lacks some. The sample has some 80,000 clones; 97% are singletons. The sample consisted of T cells isolated from PBMCs. These receptors all stem from a human donor in good health.

The rearrangement joins TRBV6-1 to TRBJ1-3; possible D gene TRBD1, 5 bases. The CDR3 loop spans 12 amino acids. Looked up from germline, CDR1 is MNHNS and CDR2 is SASEGT. Trimming took 7 bases from V and 1 from J, leaving 5 bases between them. The CDR3 spells CASTGSGNTIYF. The CDR3 DNA reads TGTGCCAGCACAGGGTCTGGAAACACCATATATTTT.

The V and J genes are TRBV19 and TRBJ1-1, with 8 bases that match TRBD1. CDR3 length: 11 amino acids. V lost 9 bases to trimming and J lost 6 bases; unmatched junction nucleotides: 3. The V gene's germline CDR1 is LNHDA and CDR2 SQIVND (reference sequence). In DNA form, the CDR3 reads TGTGCCAGCGGACAGGGAGCTGAAGCTTTCTTT. Its translation is CASGQGAEAFF.

This clone was seen just once. The chain recombines TRBV29-1 with TRBJ2-5; TRBD2 aligns across 15 bases. The CDR3 extends over 22 amino acids. Trimming cost V 2 bases and J 4 bases; bases outside gene matches: 23. Germline CDR1 is SQVTM and CDR2 is ANQGSEA. CDR3 residues: CSVERRYARTSGGAGLGETQYF. The CDR3 DNA reads TGCAGCGTTGAAAGAAGATACGCCCGGACTAGCGGGGGGGCGGGATTAGGAGAGACCCAGTACTTC.